This passage covers 11 T cell receptor beta chains from one sample sequenced in a study of cytomegalovirus exposure and HLA in healthy donors. A multiplex PCR was run with 60 Vbeta primers and 13 Jbeta primers. Method: immunoSEQ multiplex PCR; TCRdb's copy keeps in-frame clones and lacks some. The repertoire holds 100,000 to 120,000 clones, roughly 78% seen once, with 1% to 1.5% in the top ten. Sequenced sample: PBMCs. The receptors come from a woman aged 25 to 39 in good health and CMV-seronegative.

This clone was observed once. J is TRBJ2-7 and V is TRBV27; TRBD1 might be the D (6 bases). The CDR3 is 13 amino acids. Trimming cost V 2 bases and J 7 bases, with 12 bases left between them. The germline gives CDR1 MNHEY, CDR2 SMNVEV (reference sequence). CDR3 protein: CASSLNRVGEQYF. Here the CDR3 DNA reads TGTGCCAGCAGTTTAAACAGGGTCGGGGAGCAGTACTTC.

J is TRBJ2-7 and V is TRBV6-5; 8 bases line up with TRBD1. Germline CDR1 reads MNHEY; CDR2 reads SVGAGI. CDR3 size: 14 residues. The V gene end was trimmed by 5 bases and the J gene end by 5 bases; junction bases not matched to a gene: 8. The CDR3, as DNA: TGTGCCAGCAGTCTTGGACAGGGCAGGGACGAGCAGTACTTC. This translates into CASSLGQGRDEQYF.

The V gene is TRBV28, the J gene TRBJ2-5; TRBD1 matches 9 bases. CDR1 MDHEN and CDR2 SYDVKM come from the germline V gene. The CDR3 has 17 residues. Germline trimming cut 0 bases from V and 4 bases from J; bases unmatched to any gene: 9. Here the CDR3 DNA reads TGTGCCAGCAGTTTATGGCGAGGACAGGGGTCTGGAGAGACCCAGTACTTC. Encoded protein: CASSLWRGQGSGETQYF.

Of note for this clone: Other DNA sequences in this specimen translate into the identical CDR3. The chain employs TRBV4-3 and TRBJ1-1, with D uncertain. The ends were cut back, 1 base at V and 0 bases at J, with 6 bases in the middle. The germline V gene has CDR1 LGHNA and CDR2 YSLEER. This CDR3 comprises 14 residues. CDR3 nucleotides: TGCGCCAGCAGCCAAGGACACCTGAACACTGAAGCTTTCTTT. Residues: CASSQGHLNTEAFF.

This clone was recorded a few times. This chain connects TRBV11-3 to TRBJ2-1; D may be TRBD2 (6 bases). Germline V gene sequence: CDR1 SGHNT, CDR2 YENEEA. This CDR3 has 17 amino acids. Trimming shortened V by 0 bases and J by 2 bases, and 14 bases separated the two germline ends. The CDR3 is CASSLDLGGAPYNEQFF. The CDR3 DNA follows: TGTGCCAGCAGCTTAGATCTCGGGGGAGCACCCTACAATGAGCAGTTCTTC. The variable domain in full, with the rest retrieved from reference TRBV11-3 and TRBJ2-1, is EAGVVQSPRYKIIEKKQPVAFWCNPISGHNTLYWYLQNLGQGPELLIRYENEEAVDDSQLPKDRFSAERLKGVDSTLKIQPAELGDSAVYLCASSLDLGGAPYNEQFFGPGTRLTVL.

The chain carries TRBV7-9 and TRBJ1-1; TRBD1 matches 7 bases. Germline loops: CDR1 SEHNR, CDR2 FQNEAQ (reference sequence). The CDR3 length is 14 residues. V lost 5 bases, J lost 5 bases, and 8 bases stayed unmatched. CDR3 sequence (DNA): TGTGCCAGCAGCCTTCGACAGGGTGTAACTGAAGCTTTCTTT. Amino acids: CASSLRQGVTEAFF.

This rearrangement joins TRBV7-3 to TRBJ1-2; D is ambiguous. The length of the CDR3 is 12 residues. Trimming cost V 5 bases and J 4 bases, with 8 bases left between them. Germline CDR1 is SGHTA and CDR2 is FQGTGA. The CDR3 DNA reads as TGTGCCAGCAGCCAAGAGGGCTATGGCTACACCTTC. Translating gives CASSQEGYGYTF.

The rearrangement links TRBV7-2 to TRBJ2-1; D call uncertain. The V end lost 3 bases, the J end lost 10 bases, and 7 bases lay between the germline ends. The CDR3 covers 11 residues. Germline-derived CDR1 and CDR2 are SGHTA and FQGNSA. The CDR3: CASSFNGEQFF. In DNA, the CDR3 is TGTGCCAGCAGCTTTAACGGGGAGCAGTTCTTC.

This clone was found a few times. The chain combines TRBV28 with TRBJ2-7; no clear D. The ends were cut back, 6 bases at V and 3 bases at J, with 9 bases in the middle. CDR3 length equals 12 residues. The germline V gene has CDR1 MDHEN and CDR2 SYDVKM. Here the CDR3 DNA reads TGTGCCAGCAGCCAGGCAGGCTACGAGCAGTACTTC. Its protein is CASSQAGYEQYF.

The gene calls are TRBV2 and TRBJ2-5, with TRBD1 matching over 7 bases. Near its end, the DNA agrees better with TRBJ2-7, so the J call may be wrong. Germline V gene data show CDR1 as SNHLY and CDR2 as FYNNEI. This CDR3 is built from 16 residues. CDR3 loop: CASRAMTGTVFYEQYF. The CDR3 region has the DNA TGTGCCAGCAGGGCGATGACCGGGACAGTCTTCTACGAGCAGTACTTC.

The chain is built from TRBV5-6 and TRBJ2-5; D is uncertain. The CDR3 has 12 residues. With 6 bases removed from V and 4 bases from J, the gap between germline ends came to 10 bases. CDR1 and CDR2 from the germline V gene are SGHDT and YYEEEE. In DNA form, the CDR3 reads TGTGCCAGCAACTTTTTCTCAGAGACCCAGTACTTC. This sequence encodes CASNFFSETQYF.